The present TCR beta chain was sequenced within a study of Graves' ophthalmopathy and Graves' hyperthyroidism. The sequenced template was RNA, covering the TCR beta CDR3 region. The library came from an HTBI-primed first-round RT-PCR and a second-round multiplex PCR. MiXCR, applied by TCRdb to the multiplex PCR reads, yields one record per CDR3 protein. The sample consists of about 480,000 distinct CDR3 sequences, approximately 14% of them appearing once. The authors diagnosed from clinical symptoms, serum thyroxine, TRAb, thyroid ultrasound and orbital computed tomography. Fresh peripheral blood (about 10 ml) yielded the PBMCs. CDR3 length: 14 residues. The V and J ends lost 3 bases and 4 bases respectively, with 12 bases between them. In germline, CDR1 is SGHVS, CDR2 FQNEAQ. This clonotype was detected many times.

The source material was blood. The chain has TRBV7-8 and TRBJ1-2; no clear D gene. The TCR comes from a woman aged 30 to 39 with Graves' ophthalmopathy. CDR3 in DNA: TGTGCCAGCAGCTTCCATCATGGGAGCTATGGCTACACCTTC. Translating gives CASSFHHGSYGYTF.